This record concerns one T cell receptor beta chain sequence. Its antigen is undetermined. Sequencing was at deep level. Every subset's genomic DNA went evenly onto several immunoSEQ plates. In replicate PCRs of sorted subsets, roughly 210 ng DNA, some 28,000 T cell genomes, was used. The protocol was immunoSEQ multiplex PCR, while the TCRdb copy is restricted to in-frame clones and leaves out a portion. Counted here are around 2,100,000 clones, approximately 94% occurring once; the ten biggest clones make up approximately 1%. V lost 8 bases to trimming and J lost 4 bases, with 9 bases between them. The CDR3 loop spans 13 amino acids. Germline V gene lookup returns CDR1 MNHEY and CDR2 SVGAGI. These data are taken from a study of shared clonotypes between healthy human individuals. Regarding the study as a whole: Naive CD4 clonotypes were shared across a handful of donors at about 5%.

Naive CD8 isolation took CD45RO-negative cells positively selected for CCR7 and excluded terminally differentiated effector memory CD45RA+ cells. The sequence derives from a man younger than 35 in good health. The sequencing sample was made of naive CD8+ T cells sorted from blood. The J gene is TRBJ1-6, the V gene TRBV6-5, with no clear D. The CDR3 DNA is TGTGCCAGCGAGGAATTGTATAATTCACCCCTCCACTTT. This gives the protein CASEELYNSPLHF.